The rows below give T cell receptor beta chains drawn from one sample of a study of blood T cells in healthy people across ages. TCRdb re-called the 5' RACE reads through MiXCR, storing one row per CDR3 protein. Here the sample spans around 990,000 distinct CDR3 sequences, 35% to 40% being singletons. Sequenced sample: blood. Receptor source: a man aged 18-30 years in good health. The CDR3 runs from the conserved cysteine through the conserved F or W. The D gene is left open where the match is weak. The size field is filled for only some rows; it gives once, few, many or a size class.

j_call clone_size d_call v_call cdr3_aa cdr3_nt
TRBJ2-3 - - TRBV5-6 CAGSLDVRYRTDTQYF TGTGCCGGCAGCTTGGATGTGAGATACCGCACAGATACGCAGTATTTT
TRBJ2-5 few - TRBV6-5 CASSRVPETQYF TGTGCCAGCAGTAGGGTTCCCGAGACCCAGTACTTC
TRBJ1-1 - - TRBV4-3 CASSQDPKVSPEAFF TGCGCCAGCAGCCAAGATCCGAAGGTTAGCCCTGAAGCTTTCTTT
TRBJ2-5 - - TRBV11-2 CASSLSSWGNQETQYF TGTGCCAGCAGCTTAAGTTCCTGGGGGAACCAAGAGACCCAGTACTTC
TRBJ2-3 few TRBD2 TRBV6-5 CASTSSGGVVDTQYF TGTGCCAGCACCTCTAGCGGGGGGGTTGTTGATACGCAGTATTTT
TRBJ2-1 - - TRBV10-3 CAISERGTEQETQFF TGTGCCATCAGTGAGCGCGGGACAGAACAAGAGACCCAGTTCTTC
TRBJ2-1 - - TRBV20-1 CSASLTFPGQWGENEQFF TGCAGTGCTAGTCTAACCTTCCCCGGTCAATGGGGGGAGAATGAGCAGTTCTTC
TRBJ1-2 - - TRBV25-1 CASSEAGGHGYTF TGTGCCAGCAGTGAGGCCGGGGGGCATGGCTACACCTTC
TRBJ1-5 - - TRBV19 CASSLQGIGNQPQHF TGTGCCAGTAGTCTCCAGGGTATTGGCAATCAGCCCCAGCATTTT
TRBJ2-1 - TRBD2 TRBV6-2/TRBV6-3 CASSYSGGRDEQFF TGTGCCAGCAGTTACAGCGGGGGGAGGGATGAGCAGTTCTTC
TRBJ2-7 - - TRBV6-1 CASSVRYADEQYF TGTGCCAGCAGTGTGCGATATGCTGACGAGCAGTACTTC